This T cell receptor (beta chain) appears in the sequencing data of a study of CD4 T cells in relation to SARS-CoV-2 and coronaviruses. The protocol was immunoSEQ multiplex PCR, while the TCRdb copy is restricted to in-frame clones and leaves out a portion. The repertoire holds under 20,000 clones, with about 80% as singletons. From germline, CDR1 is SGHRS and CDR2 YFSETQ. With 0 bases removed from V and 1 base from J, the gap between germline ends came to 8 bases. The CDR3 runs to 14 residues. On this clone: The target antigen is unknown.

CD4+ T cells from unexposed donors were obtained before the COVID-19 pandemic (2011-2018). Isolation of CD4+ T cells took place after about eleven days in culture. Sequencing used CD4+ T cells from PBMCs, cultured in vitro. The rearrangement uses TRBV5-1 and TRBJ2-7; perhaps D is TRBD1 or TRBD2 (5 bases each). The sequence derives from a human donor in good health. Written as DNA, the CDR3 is TGCGCCAGCAGCTTGGAGGGACGATCCTACGAGCAGTACTTC. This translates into CASSLEGRSYEQYF.